What follows are 29 T cell receptor beta chains derived from one specimen sequenced in a study of graft-versus-host responses after intestinal transplantation. Their antigen targets remain unknown. TCRdb's copy holds only in-frame clones and misses some; the assay was immunoSEQ multiplex PCR. The sample carries 95,000 to 110,000 clones, over 85% recorded once. The specimen was unstimulated CD8+ T cells sorted from spleen or lymph node cells, collected before intestinal transplant. These receptors all come from a human donor who received an intestinal transplant.

V and J are TRBV19 and TRBJ2-1; D possibly uses TRBD1 or TRBD2 (6 bases each). V was clipped by 5 bases and J by 6 bases, with 14 bases between them. Germline V CDR1 and CDR2: LNHDA, SQIVND (reference sequence). This CDR3 contains 14 residues. For the CDR3, the DNA is TGTGCCAGTAGTCCACGGGGGCCATCCAATGAGCAGTTCTTC. It encodes CASSPRGPSNEQFF.

V is TRBV7-6 and J is TRBJ2-2; tentatively, D is TRBD1 or TRBD2 (7 bases each). Looked up from germline, CDR1 is SGHVS and CDR2 is FNYEAQ. The V end was cut by 3 bases, the J end by 5 bases, with 13 bases between. The CDR3 loop spans 15 amino acids. DNA for the CDR3: TGTGCCAGCAGCTTTGGGAGGGGGCGAACCGGGGAGCTGTTTTTT. This gives the protein CASSFGRGRTGELFF.

V gene TRBV11-2 combines with J gene TRBJ1-1; D is uncertain. From germline, CDR1 is SGHAT and CDR2 FQNNGV. V was pared by 6 bases and J by 1 base, with 9 bases between. CDR3 length: 13 amino acids. CDR3 sequence: CASRAPENTEAFF. CDR3 nucleotides: TGTGCCAGCAGAGCCCCTGAGAACACTGAAGCTTTCTTT.

The chain recombines TRBV7-9 with TRBJ2-2; D is unclear. V lost 5 bases and J 3 bases, leaving 16 bases between the germline ends. This CDR3 spans 16 amino acids. Germline lookup yields CDR1 SEHNR and CDR2 FQNEAQ (reference sequence). CDR3 amino acids: CASSPHSDGYTGELFF. The CDR3 DNA sequence: TGTGCCAGCAGCCCTCACAGTGACGGTTACACCGGGGAGCTGTTTTTT.

V gene TRBV11-3 combines with J gene TRBJ2-2, with D maybe TRBD2 (7 bases). Trimming left V 3 bases short and J 2 bases short, with 13 bases between. This CDR3 contains 16 residues. CDR1 and CDR2 (germline): SGHNT, YENEEA. The CDR3 nucleotides are TGTGCCAGCAGCTTGTGGGGGGGCAGTAACACCGGGGAGCTGTTTTTT. Its protein is CASSLWGGSNTGELFF.

The J gene is TRBJ1-2, the V gene TRBV29-1, with 8 positions matching TRBD1. The length of the CDR3 is 12 residues. The V gene end was trimmed by 6 bases and the J gene end by 1 base; junction bases not matched to a gene: 1. CDR1 SQVTM and CDR2 ANQGSEA come from the germline V gene. This chain's CDR3 is CSVDRGNYGYTF. Here the CDR3 DNA reads TGCAGCGTCGACAGGGGTAACTATGGCTACACCTTC. The full variable domain, in which reference TRBV29-1 and TRBJ1-2 provide the parts outside the CDR3, is SAVISQKPSRDICQRGTSLTIQCQVDSQVTMMFWYRQQPGQSLTLIATANQGSEATYESGFVIDKFPISRPNLTFSTLTVSNMSPEDSSIYLCSVDRGNYGYTFGSGTRLTVV.

V and J are TRBV7-9 and TRBJ1-2, with a tentative D call TRBD1 (6 bases). This CDR3 region has 15 residues. Germline V lookup: CDR1 SEHNR, CDR2 FQNEAQ (reference sequence). Trimming stripped 10 bases from V and 5 bases from J, with 23 bases between. DNA for the CDR3: TGTGCCACCTCAACCCTCGACAGGCCTTCTTATGGCTACACCTTC. Its protein product is CATSTLDRPSYGYTF.

CDR3 region: CATSEGDSYTEAFF. The CDR3 DNA sequence: TGTGCCACCAGCGAGGGGGACAGCTACACTGAAGCTTTCTTT. The chain uses TRBV15 and TRBJ1-1, with TRBD1 matching over 7 bases. Trimming took 5 bases from V and 3 from J; bases not matched to a gene: 6. The CDR3 spans 14 residues. Germline loops: CDR1 LNHNV, CDR2 YYDKDF (reference sequence).

The chain is built from TRBV5-1 and TRBJ2-7; 11 bases line up with TRBD1. The V segment lost 6 bases and the J segment 4 bases; nucleotides outside the gene matches: 6. This CDR3 has 14 amino acids. Germline V gene data show CDR1 as SGHRS and CDR2 as YFSETQ. In DNA form, the CDR3 reads TGCGCCAGCAAAACGGGACAGGGGGAGTACGAGCAGTACTTC. This translates into CASKTGQGEYEQYF. Complete variable domain (other parts from reference TRBV5-1 and TRBJ2-7): KAGVTQTPRYLIKTRGQQVTLSCSPISGHRSVSWYQQTPGQGLQFLFEYFSETQRNKGNFPGRFSGRQFSNSRSEMNVSTLELGDSALYLCASKTGQGEYEQYFGPGTRLTVT.

A word on this clone: One end of the junction does not line up with germline, which may come from a read error. The gene calls are TRBV16 and TRBJ1-5, with unresolved D. Germline-derived CDR1 and CDR2 are KGHSY and FQNENV. This CDR3 is built from 18 residues. Written as DNA, the CDR3 is TGTGCCAGCAGCCAAAATCCCGTCTGGGTTATTAGCGATCAGCCCCAGCATTTT. As protein: CASSQNPVWVISDQPQHF.

The chain recombines TRBV11-2 with TRBJ2-7, with D perhaps given as TRBD1 or TRBD2 (6 bases each). V lost 5 bases and J 5 bases, leaving 16 bases between the germline ends. Per the germline V gene, CDR1 is SGHAT and CDR2 is FQNNGV. There are 14 residues in the CDR3. The CDR3 nucleotides read TGTGCCAGCAGCCGCGGGACACTAGACGACGAGCAGTACTTC. Protein product: CASSRGTLDDEQYF.

CDR3 bases: TGCGCCAGCAGTGAGCAGGGAAGGGAGACCCAGTACTTC. Translation: CASSEQGRETQYF. The chain uses TRBV10-1 and TRBJ2-5; TRBD1 might be the D (5 bases). The germline V gene has CDR1 WNHNN and CDR2 SYGVQD (reference sequence). CDR3 length equals 13 residues. V was clipped by 2 bases and J by 5 bases, with 9 bases between them.

The chain employs TRBV7-8 and TRBJ2-2, with 8 bases matching TRBD1. V trimming: 1 base; J trimming: 4 bases; junction bases outside the gene matches: 8. This CDR3 spans 17 amino acids. Germline CDR1 SGHVS, CDR2 FQNEAQ. The CDR3 spells CASSLESGGAVTGELFF. For the CDR3, the DNA is TGTGCCAGCAGCTTAGAATCAGGGGGCGCGGTCACCGGGGAGCTGTTTTTT.

The CDR3 here is CASSLVGGGNEQFF. The CDR3, as DNA: TGTGCCAGCAGCTTAGTTGGCGGGGGGAATGAGCAGTTCTTC. The rearrangement uses TRBV11-2 and TRBJ2-1, with 8 bases that match TRBD2. CDR3 size: 14 residues. Germline V gives CDR1 SGHAT, CDR2 FQNNGV. J gave up 7 bases and V 1 base, and 3 bases lay outside the gene matches.

This chain joins TRBV4-1 and TRBJ1-3; D unresolved. CDR3 length: 15 residues. V shed 0 bases and J shed 3 bases, with 9 bases lying between them. From germline, CDR1 is MGHRA and CDR2 YSYEKL. CDR3: CASSQDLTDGNTIYF. The DNA of the CDR3 is TGCGCCAGCAGCCAAGATTTAACGGATGGAAACACCATATATTTT.

The chain carries TRBV4-1 and TRBJ1-5, with TRBD1 matching 11 bases. V lost 0 bases to trimming and J lost 6 bases; unmatched junction nucleotides: 4. The CDR3 contains 16 residues. In germline, CDR1 is MGHRA, CDR2 YSYEKL. The CDR3 sequence: CASSQDRTGGVQPQHF. As DNA, the CDR3 is TGCGCCAGCAGCCAAGATCGGACAGGGGGCGTTCAGCCCCAGCATTTT.

The J gene is TRBJ1-2, the V gene TRBV4-1; D not certain. The germline CDR1 and CDR2 sequences are MGHRA and YSYEKL. V shed 2 bases and J shed 4 bases, with 17 bases lying between them. CDR3 length: 16 residues. The CDR3 protein is CASSQSNLGERYGYTF. In nucleotides, the CDR3 is TGCGCCAGCAGCCAATCTAACCTGGGAGAGCGCTATGGCTACACCTTC.

The chain is built from TRBV27 and TRBJ2-5, with 11 bases aligning to TRBD2. The CDR3 loop spans 14 amino acids. Per the germline V gene, CDR1 is MNHEY and CDR2 is SMNVEV (reference sequence). J was trimmed by 4 bases and V by 5 bases; bases with no gene match: 3. The CDR3 nucleotides read TGTGCCAGCAGTCTCGGGACTAGCGGAGAGACCCAGTACTTC. It encodes CASSLGTSGETQYF.

This chain joins TRBV7-9 and TRBJ1-2; 7 nucleotides agree with TRBD1. The junction had 8 bases not matched to a gene; V was cut back by 2 bases and J by 5 bases. The CDR3 totals 15 residues. CDR1 is SEHNR, CDR2 FQNEAQ, per germline (reference sequence). Here the CDR3 reads CASSLYPGGRYGYTF. DNA for the CDR3: TGTGCCAGCAGCTTATATCCAGGGGGAAGATATGGCTACACCTTC.

The CDR3 spells CASSYPMGGELFF. In DNA form, the CDR3 reads TGTGCCAGCAGTTACCCGATGGGCGGGGAGCTGTTTTTT. The V call is TRBV6-5, the J call TRBJ2-2, with D uncertain. The V and J ends lost 2 bases and 7 bases respectively, with 8 bases between them. There are 13 residues in the CDR3. The germline gives CDR1 MNHEY, CDR2 SVGAGI.

CDR3 region: CSVDIGTGGTETQYF. CDR3 nucleotide sequence: TGCAGCGTTGACATTGGGACAGGGGGTACGGAGACCCAGTACTTC. V gene TRBV29-1 combines with J gene TRBJ2-5; 11 bases line up with TRBD1. The CDR3 has 15 residues. J lost 5 bases, V lost 3 bases, and 8 bases had no gene match. Germline V gene sequence: CDR1 SQVTM, CDR2 ANQGSEA.

The rearrangement uses TRBV9 and TRBJ1-1; D call uncertain. V was trimmed by 0 bases and J by 1 base, leaving 4 bases between them. This CDR3 region has 13 residues. Germline values: CDR1 SGDLS, CDR2 YYNGEE. In nucleotides, the CDR3 is TGTGCCAGCAGCGTAGCAGGGAACACTGAAGCTTTCTTT. Translation gives CASSVAGNTEAFF.

The chain links TRBV9 to TRBJ2-7; D is unresolved. Deletions cut 3 bases from V and 0 bases from J, with 7 bases between. Germline-derived CDR1 and CDR2 are SGDLS and YYNGEE. The CDR3 has 13 residues. The CDR3 DNA sequence: TGTGCCAGCAGCGGGGTCAGCTCCTACGAGCAGTACTTC. Translation gives CASSGVSSYEQYF.

This rearrangement joins TRBV4-1 to TRBJ2-7, with 9 nucleotides matching TRBD1. This CDR3 is built from 15 residues. Germline CDR1 reads MGHRA; CDR2 reads YSYEKL. The ends lost 0 bases at V and 7 bases at J; junction bases unmatched: 7. In nucleotides, the CDR3 is TGCGCCAGCAGCCAAGATCTGGGACAGGGCGGGGAGCAGTACTTC. Protein sequence: CASSQDLGQGGEQYF.

The rearrangement links TRBV5-6 to TRBJ2-7; 9 bases align to TRBD1. The V gene end was trimmed by 3 bases and the J gene end by 2 bases; junction bases not matched to a gene: 6. The germline V gene has CDR1 SGHDT and CDR2 YYEEEE. The CDR3 length is 15 residues. The CDR3 sequence is CASSSERTGAYEQYF. For the CDR3, the DNA is TGTGCCAGCAGCTCGGAGCGGACAGGGGCCTACGAGCAGTACTTC.

About this clone: One end of the junction varies from germline; a read error may be responsible. The identical CDR3 is also encoded by other nucleotide sequences in the sample. V and J are TRBV4-1 and TRBJ2-3, with TRBD2 matching 11 bases. CDR3 size: 17 residues. CDR1 and CDR2 (germline): MGHRA, YSYEKL. The CDR3 region is CASSQDASGGFTDTQYF. As DNA, the CDR3 is TGCGCCAGCAGCCAAGATGCTAGCGGGGGGTTCACAGATACGCAGTATTTC.

This chain connects TRBV7-9 to TRBJ1-4; TRBD1 matches at 8 bases. Germline V CDR1 and CDR2: SEHNR, FQNEAQ (reference sequence). CDR3 length: 14 residues. V dropped 5 bases and J dropped 7; count of bases not matched to a gene: 6. The CDR3 here is CASSPGQDGEKLFF. The CDR3 nucleotides read TGTGCCAGCAGCCCGGGACAGGATGGTGAAAAACTGTTTTTT. The entire variable domain, with the rest obtained from reference TRBV7-9 and TRBJ1-4, is as follows: DTGVSQNPRHKITKRGQNVTFRCDPISEHNRLYWYRQTLGQGPEFLTYFQNEAQLEKSRLLSDRFSAERPKGSFSTLEIQRTEQGDSAMYLCASSPGQDGEKLFFGSGTQLSVL.

This sequence joins TRBV7-8 and TRBJ2-1; TRBD2 matches 10 bases. Trimming at V came to 6 bases and at J to 4 bases, leaving 6 bases not matched to a gene. The length of the CDR3 is 15 residues. The germline gives CDR1 SGHVS, CDR2 FQNEAQ. The CDR3 sequence is CASRLTSGDYNEQFF. CDR3 sequence (DNA): TGTGCCAGCAGACTTACTAGCGGGGATTACAATGAGCAGTTCTTC.

The chain employs TRBV15 and TRBJ1-1; D gene unclear. V gave up 0 bases and J gave up 1 base, with 6 bases separating them. CDR1 is LNHNV and CDR2 is YYDKDF in the germline V gene (reference sequence). The CDR3 loop spans 14 amino acids. In DNA form, the CDR3 reads TGTGCCACCAGCAGAGATCCCCAGAACACTGAAGCTTTCTTT. It encodes CATSRDPQNTEAFF.